This T cell receptor (beta chain) was recovered during a study of human T cells and chemical hapten exposure. Study at large: Across samples, TCR yields varied, mostly owing to small differences in pooled library volumes.

The ends were cut back, 0 bases at V and 4 bases at J, with 8 bases in the middle. This CDR3 has 14 amino acids. Germline lookup yields CDR1 SGDLS and CDR2 YYNGEE. Researchers extracted total RNA from unfractionated whole blood. Each cDNA molecule in the library carried unique molecular identifiers. MiXCR, run by TCRdb on the reads, gives a single entry per CDR3 protein. The repertoire holds 120,000 or so distinct CDR3 sequences, with 6.5% to 10% as singletons. The sequence came from a human donor in good health. Some clones in this sample may be carry-over from other donors' samples. Sequencing used whole blood. The chain joins TRBV9 to TRBJ2-1, with a possible D match to TRBD2 (5 bases). CDR3 sequence (DNA): TGTGCCAGCAGCGTAGACGAGCGGTACAATGAGCAGTTCTTC. Its translation is CASSVDERYNEQFF.